This T cell receptor beta chain was captured in a study of T cells in Graves' hyperthyroidism and ophthalmopathy. The study, taken as a whole, reports: Blood samples included most of the expanded thyroid clonotypes exceeding 0.001.

The CDR3 totals 15 residues. The V gene's germline CDR1 is SNHLY and CDR2 FYNNEI. V lost 4 bases to trimming and J lost 3 bases; unmatched junction nucleotides: 5. Authors of the study amplified TCR beta CDR3 regions from RNA transcripts. Initially, a first-round RT-PCR of the TCR CDR3 employed the HTBI primer set. TCRdb fed the multiplex PCR reads into MiXCR, producing one record per CDR3 protein. The sample yields approximately 400,000 distinct CDR3 sequences, over 11% seen once. This clonotype was found many times. Its target is unknown. V is TRBV2 and J is TRBJ2-2; TRBD1 agrees at 7 bases. This receptor was identified in a man aged 50 or older with Graves' ophthalmopathy. Sequencing was carried out using blood. CDR3 residues: CASSARDSDTGELFF. The CDR3 DNA reads as TGTGCCAGCAGTGCCCGGGACAGCGACACCGGGGAGCTGTTTTTT. Using reference TRBV2 and TRBJ2-2 for the parts outside the CDR3, the full variable domain is EPEVTQTPSHQVTQMGQEVILRCVPISNHLYFYWYRQILGQKVEFLVSFYNNEISEKSEIFDDQFSVERPDGSNFTLKIRSTKLEDSAMYFCASSARDSDTGELFFGEGSRLTVL.